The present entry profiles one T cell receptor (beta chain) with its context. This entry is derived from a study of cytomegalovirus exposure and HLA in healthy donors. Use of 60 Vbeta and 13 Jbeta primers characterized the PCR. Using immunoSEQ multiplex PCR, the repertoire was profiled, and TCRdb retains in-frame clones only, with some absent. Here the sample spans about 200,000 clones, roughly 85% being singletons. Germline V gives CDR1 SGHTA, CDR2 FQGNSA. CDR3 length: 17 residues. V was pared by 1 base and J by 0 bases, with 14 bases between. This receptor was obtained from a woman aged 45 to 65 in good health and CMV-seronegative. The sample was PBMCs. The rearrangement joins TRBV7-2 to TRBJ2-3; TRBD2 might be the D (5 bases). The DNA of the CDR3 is TGTGCCAGCAGCTTAGGGACGGCGGGTTCTAGCACAGATACGCAGTATTTT. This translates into CASSLGTAGSSTDTQYF.